This T cell receptor (beta chain) was recorded in a study of T cell responses to AZD1222 COVID-19 vaccine. Sequencing used immunoSEQ multiplex PCR; TCRdb keeps in-frame clones, though not all of them. This table holds roughly 130,000 clones, around 90% found once. The germline V and J ends were trimmed by 5 bases and 5 bases, with 12 bases remaining between them. The germline V gene encodes CDR1 SEHNR and CDR2 FQNEAQ (reference sequence). The length of the CDR3 is 13 residues. The sequence came from an adult who received the MenACWY meningococcal vaccine as a control. This chain uses TRBV7-9 with TRBJ1-1, with D unclear. Sequences were derived from peripheral blood, sampled 28 days after the second dose of the MenACWY control vaccine. The CDR3 protein is CASSRLADTEAFF. The CDR3 bases are TGTGCCAGCAGCCGCTTGGCCGATACTGAAGCTTTCTTT.